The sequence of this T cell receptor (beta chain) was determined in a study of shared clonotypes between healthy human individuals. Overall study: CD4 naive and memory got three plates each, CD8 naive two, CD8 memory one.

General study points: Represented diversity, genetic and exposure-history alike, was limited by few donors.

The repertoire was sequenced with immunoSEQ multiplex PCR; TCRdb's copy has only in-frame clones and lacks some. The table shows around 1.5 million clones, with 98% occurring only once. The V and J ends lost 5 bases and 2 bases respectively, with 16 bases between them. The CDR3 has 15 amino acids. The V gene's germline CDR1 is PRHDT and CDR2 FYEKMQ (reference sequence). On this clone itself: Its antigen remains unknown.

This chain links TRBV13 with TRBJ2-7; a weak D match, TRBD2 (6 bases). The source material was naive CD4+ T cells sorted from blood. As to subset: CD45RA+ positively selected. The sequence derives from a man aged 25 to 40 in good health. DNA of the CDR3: TGTGCCAGCAGCCCAGGGACTGCACCCACCTACGAGCAGTACTTC. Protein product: CASSPGTAPTYEQYF.